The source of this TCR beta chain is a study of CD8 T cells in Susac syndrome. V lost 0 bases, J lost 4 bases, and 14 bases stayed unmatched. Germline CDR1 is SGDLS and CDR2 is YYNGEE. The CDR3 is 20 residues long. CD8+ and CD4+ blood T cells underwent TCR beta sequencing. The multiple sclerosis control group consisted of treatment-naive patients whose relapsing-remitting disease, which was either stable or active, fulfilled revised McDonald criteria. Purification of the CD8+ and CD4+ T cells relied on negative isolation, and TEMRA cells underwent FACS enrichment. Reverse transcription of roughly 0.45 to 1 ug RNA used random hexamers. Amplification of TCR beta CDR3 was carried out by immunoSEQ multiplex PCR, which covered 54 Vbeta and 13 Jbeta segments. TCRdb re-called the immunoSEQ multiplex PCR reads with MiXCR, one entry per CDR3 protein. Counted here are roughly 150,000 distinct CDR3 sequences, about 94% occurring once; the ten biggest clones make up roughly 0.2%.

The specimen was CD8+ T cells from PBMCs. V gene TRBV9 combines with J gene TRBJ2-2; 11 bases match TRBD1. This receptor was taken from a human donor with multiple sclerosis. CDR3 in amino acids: CASSVARSGQGGIRTGELFF. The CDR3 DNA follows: TGTGCCAGCAGCGTAGCCCGGTCGGGACAGGGGGGAATACGCACCGGGGAGCTGTTTTTT.